One and the same sample provided the 8 T cell receptor beta chains below, sequenced in a study of cytomegalovirus exposure and HLA in healthy donors. Primers: 60 Vbeta forward and 13 Jbeta reverse. The table came from immunoSEQ multiplex PCR; TCRdb's copy has only in-frame clones and leaves some out. The sample contains 150,000 to 200,000 clones, over 60% of which appear only once. The specimen sequenced was PBMCs. Receptors were obtained from a woman in her twenties or thirties in good health and CMV-seronegative.

V usage is TRBV25-1 and J usage is TRBJ1-5; TRBD1 matches 8 bases. Unmatched junction bases numbered 8, after V lost 7 bases and J lost 6 bases. The CDR3 extends over 14 amino acids. Germline-derived CDR1 and CDR2 are MGHDK and SYGVNS. The CDR3 reads CASTDDRGGQPQHF. DNA of the CDR3: TGTGCCAGCACAGACGACAGGGGTGGTCAGCCCCAGCATTTT.

The V call is TRBV5-6, the J call TRBJ1-5, with D maybe TRBD1 (6 bases). Trimming shortened V by 2 bases and J by 5 bases, and 17 bases separated the two germline ends. The CDR3 has 16 amino acids. Germline CDR1 is SGHDT and CDR2 is YYEEEE. In nucleotides, the CDR3 is TGTGCCAGCAGCTTTGGTCCTCAGGGGTTGGATCAGCCCCAGCATTTT. Residues: CASSFGPQGLDQPQHF.

The chain employs TRBV5-6 and TRBJ1-2, with 12 nucleotides matching TRBD1. Germline-derived CDR1 and CDR2 are SGHDT and YYEEEE. There are 16 residues in the CDR3. Trimming cost V 2 bases and J 6 bases; bases outside gene matches: 8. The CDR3 sequence: CASSFGTGGSWDGYTF. The CDR3 coding sequence is TGTGCCAGCAGCTTTGGGACAGGGGGCAGTTGGGATGGCTACACCTTC.

This chain links TRBV2 with TRBJ1-4; no clear D gene. The CDR3 runs 15 residues. V lost 2 bases, J lost 5 bases, and 12 bases lay in between. Germline V lookup: CDR1 SNHLY, CDR2 FYNNEI. DNA for the CDR3: TGTGCCAGCAGTGAAATGCGGGGTATCAATGAAAAACTGTTTTTT. Translated: CASSEMRGINEKLFF.

The CDR3 region has the DNA TGTGCCAGCAGTTGGACAGGGGGCGGACTTGGCAATGGCTACACCTTC. This encodes CASSWTGGGLGNGYTF. This chain joins TRBV28 and TRBJ1-2; 11 nucleotides agree with TRBD1. Germline CDR1 is MDHEN and CDR2 is SYDVKM. The CDR3 has 16 residues. After removal of 4 bases from V and 6 bases from J, the junction contained 10 bases not matched to a gene.

On this clone itself: Likely a read error: the CDR3 ends without its conserved phenylalanine or tryptophan. The CDR3 protein is CASSPDTDYGYTL. The CDR3, as DNA: TGCGCCAGCAGCCCCGACACGGACTATGGCTACACCCTC. V is TRBV4-1 and J is TRBJ1-2; D call uncertain. Trimming cost V 4 bases and J 3 bases, with 9 bases left between them. CDR3 size: 13 residues. The germline gives CDR1 MGHRA, CDR2 YSYEKL.

In DNA form, the CDR3 reads TGCGCCAGCAGCCAAGGACAGGGGGCGAATTCACCCCTCCACTTT. It translates to CASSQGQGANSPLHF. The rearrangement links TRBV4-1 to TRBJ1-6; 10 bases fit TRBD1. The V and J ends lost 1 base and 7 bases, in that order; junction bases with no gene match: 1. CDR1 MGHRA and CDR2 YSYEKL come from the germline V gene. This CDR3 contains 15 residues.

The chain is built from TRBV2 and TRBJ2-5; 7 bases agree with TRBD2. Germline CDR1 SNHLY, CDR2 FYNNEI. This CDR3 region has 13 residues. J lost 5 bases, V lost 9 bases, and 9 bases had no gene match. The CDR3 region is CARGGEGRETQYF. CDR3 DNA sequence: TGTGCCAGGGGAGGGGAAGGGCGGGAGACCCAGTACTTC.